Listed here are 27 T cell receptor beta chains from one sample, sequenced in a study of kidney transplant recipient with SARS-CoV-2 infection. Via MiXCR, TCRdb re-called the reads, giving one row per CDR3 protein. The table lists approximately 240,000 distinct CDR3 sequences, more than 25% of them singletons, with around 7.8% in the top ten. The input for sequencing was a blood sample, taken at baseline and between days 110 and 120 from a kidney transplant recipient. The receptors derive from a male patient in his thirties who had COVID-19 and was a kidney transplant recipient. T cells may partly derive from the graft donor.

Note on this clonotype: Germline and junction disagree at one end, which may indicate a read error. This chain links TRBV19 with TRBJ1-1, with a possible D match to TRBD1 (5 bases). This CDR3 spans 15 amino acids. From germline, CDR1 is LNHDA and CDR2 SQIVND (reference sequence). For the CDR3, the DNA is TGCGCCGGTAGTATATTCGACAGCATGAACACTGAAGCTTTCTTT. Its translation is CAGSIFDSMNTEAFF.

Concerning this clonotype: A much larger clone is a single base away; this may be a read error. The chain is built from TRBV29-1 and TRBJ2-4; 7 bases are a match to TRBD2. The DNA end favors TRBJ2-7, so the J call may be wrong. Germline CDR1 and CDR2: SQVTM and ANQGSEA. The CDR3 totals 14 residues. CDR3: CSVEGGTISYEQYF. The CDR3 DNA is TGCAGCGTTGAAGGCGGGACTATCTCCTACGAGCAGTACTTC.

This clonotype was picked up many times. The chain couples TRBV11-2 to TRBJ2-7; D may be TRBD2 (6 bases). The V end was cut by 1 base, the J end by 1 base, with 17 bases between. Germline V gene sequence: CDR1 SGHAT, CDR2 FQNNGV. This CDR3 is 17 amino acids long. In DNA, the CDR3 is TGTGCCAGCAGCTTAGGGATTTGGGGGGAGAGATCCTACGAGCAGTACTTC. Amino acid sequence: CASSLGIWGERSYEQYF.

This clonotype was counted many times. The chain links TRBV20-1 to TRBJ1-2; no clear D gene. The CDR3 runs 16 residues. Trimming stripped 3 bases from V and 4 bases from J, with 21 bases between. Per germline, CDR1 DFQATT and CDR2 SNEGSKA (reference sequence). CDR3 nucleotides: TGCAGTGCTAGTGGAGCGCTGTTTCGAAAGACCTATGGCTACACCTTC. Protein product: CSASGALFRKTYGYTF.

This clonotype has ten or more counts. The V gene is TRBV7-9, the J gene TRBJ2-1; 10 positions agree with TRBD2. The germline gives CDR1 SEHNR, CDR2 FQNEAQ (reference sequence). Trimming removed 7 bases from V and 0 bases from J; junction bases left unmatched: 21. CDR3 length: 21 residues. The CDR3 bases are TGTGCCAGCATCCTAGTCCGCGGGCTAGCGGGGGACTTGAGCTCCTACAATGAGCAGTTCTTC. Translated: CASILVRGLAGDLSSYNEQFF.

The V call is TRBV18, the J call TRBJ2-5, with TRBD2 matching over 7 bases. CDR3 length: 15 residues. The V gene end was trimmed by 6 bases and the J gene end by 4 bases; junction bases not matched to a gene: 11. Germline loops: CDR1 KGHSH, CDR2 LQKENI. The CDR3 DNA reads TGTGCCAGCTCCCCCACGACTATAGCGGGAGAGACCCAGTACTTC. Amino acids: CASSPTTIAGETQYF.

At least ten counts were recorded for this clonotype. The chain carries TRBV7-7 and TRBJ1-2; no reliable D call. With 4 bases removed from V and 4 bases from J, the gap between germline ends came to 22 bases. The CDR3 has 17 residues. Germline CDR1 and CDR2: SSHAT and FNYEAQ (reference sequence). DNA for the CDR3: TGTGCCAGCAGCTGTGATTATAAGTGCCGAAAGACCTATGGCTACACCTTC. It translates to CASSCDYKCRKTYGYTF.

A remark on this clonotype: One base away lies a much larger clone, so this may be a sequencing read error. The V and J genes are TRBV4-3 and TRBJ2-3; 7 bases are a match to TRBD2. Germline V gene sequence: CDR1 LGHNA, CDR2 YSLEER. The V gene end was trimmed by 0 bases and the J gene end by 3 bases; junction bases not matched to a gene: 18. CDR3 length: 20 amino acids. The CDR3, as DNA: TGCGCCAGCAGCCAAGATCCTCTGACTGTCGGGGGGACCCGGACAGATACGCAGTATTTT. It is translated as CASSQDPLTVGGTRTDTQYF.

Turning to this clonotype: It may be a read error: a sequence one base away is much more abundant. This chain links TRBV10-3 with TRBJ1-1; the D gene is possibly TRBD1 (6 bases). The CDR3 runs 15 residues. V lost 3 bases and J 3 bases, leaving 14 bases between the germline ends. Germline CDR1 is ENHRY and CDR2 is SYGVKD. The CDR3 reads CAISDRGLRDTEAFF. The CDR3 DNA sequence: TGTGCCATCAGTGACAGGGGTCTACGGGACACTGAAGCTTTCTTT.

The chain couples TRBV9 to TRBJ1-2; D remains unclear. V lost 4 bases and J 8 bases, leaving 15 bases between the germline ends. From germline, CDR1 is SGDLS and CDR2 YYNGEE. The CDR3 has 13 residues. The CDR3 loop is CASSPDLSQGYTF. For the CDR3, the DNA is TGTGCCAGCAGCCCTGACTTGAGCCAGGGCTACACCTTC.

Regarding this clonotype: A much larger clone is a single base away; this may be a read error. The chain carries TRBV19 and TRBJ2-7; no clear D. CDR3 length: 14 amino acids. Germline V lookup: CDR1 LNHDA, CDR2 SQIVND (reference sequence). The CDR3 nucleotides are TGTGACAGTAGTGCCTCGGACGAGTCCTACGAGCAGTACTTC. Its protein is CDSSASDESYEQYF. The variable domain in full, completed from reference TRBV19 and TRBJ2-7, reads DGGITQSPKYLFRKEGQNVTLSCEQNLNHDAMYWYRQDPGQGLRLIYYSQIVNDFQKGDIAEGYSVSREKKESFPLTVTSAQKNPTAFYLCDSSASDESYEQYFGPGTRLTVT.

Of note for this clonotype: A single base separates this from a much larger clone, so it may be a read error. This rearrangement joins TRBV15 to TRBJ2-3; 8 bases agree with TRBD2. This CDR3 is built from 16 residues. Germline CDR1 is LNHNV and CDR2 is YYDKDF (reference sequence). This CDR3 is CAISQPGGVGQDTQYF. The CDR3 bases are TGTGCCATCAGCCAACCGGGGGGGGTGGGTCAAGATACGCAGTATTTT.

This clonotype was found many times. The rearrangement joins TRBV12-2 to TRBJ1-2. TRBV12-2 is shown as a pseudogene. This CDR3 is built from 17 residues. The DNA of the CDR3 is TGTGCAAGTCGCATTCCTAAGACTCCACGAAAGACCTATGGCTACACCTTC. This sequence encodes CASRIPKTPRKTYGYTF.

In regard to this clonotype: Possible read error: a much larger clone is one base away. The J gene is TRBJ2-1, the V gene TRBV27, with unresolved D. CDR3 length equals 19 residues. V was clipped by 6 bases and J by 0 bases, with 24 bases between them. Germline assignment: CDR1 MNHEY and CDR2 SMNVEV (reference sequence). CDR3 sequence: CASRNHSSHAVSSYNEQFF. For the CDR3, the DNA is TGTGCCAGCAGAAACCACAGTAGTCATGCGGTGAGCTCCTACAATGAGCAGTTCTTC.

As regards this clonotype: A much larger clone differs by one base, so this may be a read error. The CDR3 region has the DNA TGTGCCTGCAGCTCTTCGTACGACAGGACGAACACTGAAGCTTTCTTT. It is translated as CACSSSYDRTNTEAFF. The rearrangement joins TRBV5-6 to TRBJ1-1; D possibly corresponds to TRBD1 (6 bases). The CDR3 is 16 amino acids. Per the germline V gene, CDR1 is SGHDT and CDR2 is YYEEEE.

The V gene is TRBV27, the J gene TRBJ2-1; 8 bases align to TRBD2. Germline V gene data show CDR1 as MNHEY and CDR2 as SMNVEV (reference sequence). After removal of 1 base from V and 5 bases from J, the junction contained 10 bases not matched to a gene. The CDR3 is made up of 17 amino acids. Written as DNA, the CDR3 is TGTGCCAGCAGTTTATTGTCATTAGCGGGATCCCACAATGAGCAGTTCTTC. It yields the protein CASSLLSLAGSHNEQFF.

There are a few counts of this clonotype. Mismatch with germline at one junction end may stem from a read error. This chain connects TRBV5-1 to TRBJ1-2; unclear D gene. Germline CDR1 reads SGHRS; CDR2 reads YFSETQ. This CDR3 is built from 16 residues. CDR3 nucleotide sequence: TGCGCCAGCGGGTTATTATCGGTTCGAAAGACCTATGGCTACGCCTTC. It codes for CASGLLSVRKTYGYAF.

This clonotype ranks as medium-sized. The CDR3 nucleotides read TGTGCCAGCAGTTCAACAGGGTTAGGAAACACCATATATTTT. Translating gives CASSSTGLGNTIYF. This chain uses TRBV28 with TRBJ1-3, with TRBD1 as a possible D gene (6 bases). CDR1 MDHEN and CDR2 SYDVKM come from the germline V gene. The CDR3 runs to 14 residues. V lost 4 bases to trimming and J lost 4 bases, with 11 bases between them. Full variable domain (outside the CDR3, taken from reference TRBV28 and TRBJ1-3): DVKVTQSSRYLVKRTGEKVFLECVQDMDHENMFWYRQDPGLGLRLIYFSYDVKMKEKGDIPEGYSVSREKKERFSLILESASTNQTSMYLCASSSTGLGNTIYFGEGSWLTVV.

Comments on this clonotype: One end of the junction does not line up with germline, which may come from a read error. The V and J genes are TRBV9 and TRBJ2-3; 9 positions agree with TRBD2. The CDR3 contains 18 residues. The germline V gene has CDR1 SGDLS and CDR2 YYNGEE. CDR3 protein: CASSVSLHLAGDTDTHYF. The CDR3 DNA is TGTGCCAGCAGCGTATCCCTTCACTTAGCGGGGGACACAGATACGCATTATTTT.

A word on this clonotype: A much larger clone lies one base from this, so it may be a read error. The CDR3 ends on some other residue instead of the conserved phenylalanine or tryptophan, so this is likely a read error. The rearrangement joins TRBV12-5 to TRBJ1-2; TRBD1 might be the D (5 bases). V lost 5 bases and J lost 4, with 23 bases in between. Germline assignment: CDR1 LGHNT and CDR2 FRNRAP. The CDR3 is made up of 17 amino acids. CDR3 loop: CASGGSCLQGKTYGYTS. The CDR3 DNA reads as TGTGCTAGTGGTGGAAGCTGTTTGCAGGGAAAGACCTATGGCTACACCTCC.

This clonotype was seen many times. The gene calls are TRBV19 and TRBJ1-2; 8 bases match TRBD1. The CDR3 covers 16 residues. V was clipped by 4 bases and J by 0 bases; unmatched bases: 7. Germline V gene sequence: CDR1 LNHDA, CDR2 SQIVND (reference sequence). The CDR3 protein is CASSTGGWEPNYGYTF. The CDR3 nucleotides read TGTGCCAGTAGTACAGGGGGCTGGGAGCCTAACTATGGCTACACCTTC. The full variable domain, rest sourced from reference TRBV19 and TRBJ1-2, is DGGITQSPKYLFRKEGQNVTLSCEQNLNHDAMYWYRQDPGQGLRLIYYSQIVNDFQKGDIAEGYSVSREKKESFPLTVTSAQKNPTAFYLCASSTGGWEPNYGYTFGSGTRLTVV.

On this clonotype: This may arise from a read error, as a much more abundant clone is one base away. The chain combines TRBV5-5 with TRBJ2-1; possible D gene TRBD1, 5 bases. Germline loops: CDR1 SGHKS, CDR2 YYEKEE (reference sequence). This CDR3 is built from 13 residues. V was cut by 3 bases and J by 9 bases, with 13 bases left in between. CDR3 sequence reads: CASSSLGPREQFF. CDR3 nucleotide sequence: TGTGCCAGCAGCTCTTTGGGGCCGCGTGAGCAGTTCTTC.

The rearrangement uses TRBV21-1 and TRBJ2-3. TRBV21-1 is assigned pseudogene status. The CDR3 runs to 17 residues. The CDR3 reads CASRDRVATVMQDTQYF. The CDR3 nucleotides are TGTGCCAGCAGAGATAGAGTAGCTACAGTCATGCAAGATACGCAGTATTTT.

The chain couples TRBV24-1 to TRBJ2-1; D is undetermined. CDR1 is KGHDR, CDR2 SFDVKD, per germline. The CDR3 runs to 14 residues. V lost 4 bases, J lost 5 bases, and 11 bases lay in between. The CDR3 region is CATSDTLGDNEQFF. CDR3 nucleotide sequence: TGTGCCACCAGTGACACCCTAGGAGACAATGAGCAGTTCTTC.

Many counts were recorded for this clonotype. CDR3 DNA sequence: TGTGCCAGCAGCTTAATGGGCCCAAGATCGGCGGGGGAGCAGTTCTTC. It encodes CASSLMGPRSAGEQFF. This rearrangement joins TRBV7-2 to TRBJ2-1; D is possibly TRBD2 (6 bases). V was shortened by 2 bases and J by 10 bases, with 21 bases between the two germline ends. Germline V gene data show CDR1 as SGHTA and CDR2 as FQGNSA. The CDR3 is made up of 16 amino acids.

The sample holds many counts of this clonotype. V is TRBV30 and J is TRBJ1-5, with D maybe TRBD1 (6 bases). Germline CDR1 reads GTSNPN; CDR2 reads SVGIG (reference sequence). The CDR3 loop spans 17 amino acids. Trimming cost V 2 bases and J 5 bases, with 22 bases left between them. CDR3 loop: CAWSTPRSTGNHQPQHF. CDR3 DNA: TGTGCCTGGAGTACCCCCAGATCGACAGGAAATCATCAGCCCCAGCATTTT.

Many counts were recorded for this clonotype. The V and J genes are TRBV22-1 and TRBJ2-6. TRBV22-1 is a documented pseudogene. The CDR3 length is 18 residues. The CDR3 DNA sequence: TGTCCTGGGAGTAAGGTGCGAAAGCGAACAAAGTCGGGCCAACGTCTGACTTTC. Translating it yields CPGSKVRKRTKSGQRLTF.